At least ten counts were recorded for the clone carrying this T cell receptor (beta chain). Its antigen is undetermined. The sample comes from a study of identical twins. Whole-study findings and limits: Some out-of-frame alpha sequences were shared by twins, and these showed excess low generation probability. The models gave estimates that fell short of the out-of-frame TCR alpha sharing seen in monozygotic twins.

TCRdb reanalysed the 5' RACE reads using MiXCR and keeps one entry per CDR3 protein. The table shows 500,000 to 550,000 distinct CDR3 sequences, with less than 25% occurring only once. The same specimen was also included in a second study, on T cells expressing NK-cell markers. That work states: NKG2C+ dominant clonotype frequencies in five to seven donors were roughly 1.0-8% of CD8+ T cells.

The TCR originated in a woman younger than 30 in good health. Sequenced: CD4+ T cells sorted from blood.

In nucleotides, the CDR3 is TGCAGTGCTAGACCGGATACTAGCACAGATACGCAGTATTTT. It encodes CSARPDTSTDTQYF. The V gene is TRBV20-1, the J gene TRBJ2-3, with unresolved D. Trimming took off 2 bases at V and 0 bases at J, with 9 bases between the two ends. Per germline, CDR1 DFQATT and CDR2 SNEGSKA (reference sequence). The CDR3 sequence is 14 residues long.